This T cell receptor beta chain was found in a study of blood T cell repertoires in COVID-19. Study context: Collection of acute and convalescent COVID-19 samples took place in the United States, Italy and Spain. The analysed material was cDNA or gDNA that came from T cells, B-cell-depleted T cells, or PBMCs.

Original processing methods: Counts of nucleated cells, estimated from reference gene primer amplification, were obtained. This table comes from immunoSEQ multiplex PCR, and its TCRdb copy is limited to in-frame clones, with some not included. V, J and clone size derive from that table, while D and trimming were established from the DNA sequence. The sample holds 150,000 or so clones; around nine tenths are singletons and the top ten take 10% to 12%. One Seattle source followed patients from active infection through their disease course. The CDR3 loop spans 11 amino acids. Germline lookup yields CDR1 GTSNPN and CDR2 SVGIG (reference sequence).

The chain carries TRBV30 and TRBJ2-7; D ambiguous. This receptor was taken from a woman aged 70 to 79 with COVID-19, enrolled during active disease. Source material: peripheral blood. For the CDR3, the DNA is TGTGCATTCGCCGGGTCCGACGAGCAGTACTTC. Its protein product is CAFAGSDEQYF.